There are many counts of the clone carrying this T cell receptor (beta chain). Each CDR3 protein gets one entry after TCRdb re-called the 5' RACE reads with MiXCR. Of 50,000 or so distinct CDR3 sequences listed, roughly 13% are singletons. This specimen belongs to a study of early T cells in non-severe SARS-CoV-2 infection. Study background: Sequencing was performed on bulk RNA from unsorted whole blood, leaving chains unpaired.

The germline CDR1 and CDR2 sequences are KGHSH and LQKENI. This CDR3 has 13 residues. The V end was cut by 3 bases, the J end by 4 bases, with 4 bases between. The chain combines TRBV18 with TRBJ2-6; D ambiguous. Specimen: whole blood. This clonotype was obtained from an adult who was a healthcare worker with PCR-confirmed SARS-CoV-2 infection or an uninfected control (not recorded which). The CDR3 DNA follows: TGTGCCAGCTCACCGAGCGGGGCCAACGTCCTGACTTTC. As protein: CASSPSGANVLTF.